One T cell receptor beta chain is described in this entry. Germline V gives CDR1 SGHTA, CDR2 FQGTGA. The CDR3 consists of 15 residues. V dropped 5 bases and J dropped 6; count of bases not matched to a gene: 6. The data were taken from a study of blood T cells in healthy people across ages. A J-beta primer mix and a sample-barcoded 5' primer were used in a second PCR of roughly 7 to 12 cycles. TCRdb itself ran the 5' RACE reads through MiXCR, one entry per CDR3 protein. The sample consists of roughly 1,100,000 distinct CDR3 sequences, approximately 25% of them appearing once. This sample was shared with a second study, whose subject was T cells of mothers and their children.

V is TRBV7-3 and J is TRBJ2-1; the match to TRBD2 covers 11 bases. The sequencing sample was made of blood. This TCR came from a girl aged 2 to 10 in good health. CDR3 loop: CASSPGLAVINEQFF. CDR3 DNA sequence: TGTGCCAGCAGCCCGGGACTAGCGGTCATCAATGAGCAGTTCTTC.